One and the same sample provided the 28 T cell receptor beta chains below, sequenced in a study of technical replicates of blood from a few donors. Profiled with immunoSEQ multiplex PCR; TCRdb holds only in-frame clones, not every one. The sample carries approximately 75,000 clones, around 95% recorded once. The source material was T cells isolated from PBMCs. The source is a human donor in good health.

The CDR3 sequence is CASSLGGGEAFF. The CDR3 nucleotides read TGTGCCAGCAGCTTAGGGGGGGGTGAAGCTTTCTTT. This chain links TRBV7-9 with TRBJ1-1, with a weak D call TRBD1 (5 bases). This CDR3 contains 12 residues. V lost 1 base to trimming and J lost 7 bases, with 7 bases between them. Germline V lookup: CDR1 SEHNR, CDR2 FQNEAQ (reference sequence).

The V call is TRBV4-1, the J call TRBJ2-3; D is unclear. Germline V gene sequence: CDR1 MGHRA, CDR2 YSYEKL. Trimming left V 0 bases short and J 2 bases short, with 12 bases between. CDR3 length: 16 amino acids. DNA for the CDR3: TGCGCCAGCAGCCAAGAGAGGCAGCGAGACACAGATACGCAGTATTTT. Its protein product is CASSQERQRDTDTQYF.

This chain joins TRBV4-3 and TRBJ1-1; D remains ambiguous. This CDR3 comprises 13 residues. Germline V lookup: CDR1 LGHNA, CDR2 YSLEER. The V end was cut by 0 bases, the J end by 7 bases, with 9 bases between. CDR3 in amino acids: CASSQDRSYEAFF. The DNA for the CDR3 is TGCGCCAGCAGCCAAGATAGAAGCTATGAAGCTTTCTTT.

This clone was seen once. The V call is TRBV27, the J call TRBJ2-2; D gene unclear. CDR1 is MNHEY, CDR2 SMNVEV, per germline (reference sequence). This CDR3 spans 13 amino acids. Trimming pared 3 bases from V and 6 bases from J, leaving 8 bases between. CDR3 loop: CASSFRSAGELFF. The CDR3 DNA is TGTGCCAGCAGTTTCCGAAGCGCCGGGGAGCTGTTTTTT.

The gene calls are TRBV4-1 and TRBJ2-1; the D is unclear. CDR3 size: 17 residues. The ends were cut back, 3 bases at V and 3 bases at J, with 18 bases in the middle. Germline loops: CDR1 MGHRA, CDR2 YSYEKL. CDR3 DNA sequence: TGCGCCAGCAGCCAGGGTCCGGTCGGCAGGTACTACAATGAGCAGTTCTTC. Amino acid sequence: CASSQGPVGRYYNEQFF.

The rearrangement uses TRBV7-8 and TRBJ2-7; TRBD2 matches at 7 bases. The CDR3 runs 14 residues. The germline V gene has CDR1 SGHVS and CDR2 FQNEAQ. With V trimmed by 2 bases and J by 3 bases, 4 bases remained unmatched. CDR3 nucleotide sequence: TGTGCCAGCAGCTTAATAGCGGGCTACTACGAGCAGTACTTC. It yields the protein CASSLIAGYYEQYF.

The chain uses TRBV7-9 and TRBJ1-1; tentative D call: TRBD1 (5 bases). Looked up from germline, CDR1 is SEHNR and CDR2 is FQNEAQ (reference sequence). Trimming left V 5 bases short and J 10 bases short, with 20 bases between. This CDR3 region has 14 residues. The CDR3 here is CASSPAEGGVGAFF. The CDR3 DNA is TGTGCCAGCAGCCCGGCCGAGGGAGGGGTTGGAGCTTTCTTT.

The chain links TRBV5-4 to TRBJ1-2, with D tentatively TRBD1 (6 bases). CDR3 size: 14 residues. The V gene lost 1 base and the J gene lost 3 bases, with 10 bases spanning the gap. From germline, CDR1 is SGHNT and CDR2 YYREEE (reference sequence). This CDR3 is CASSLTGKYYGYTF. CDR3 nucleotides: TGTGCCAGCAGCTTGACAGGGAAATACTATGGCTACACCTTC.

This clone showed up just once. The chain carries TRBV7-3 and TRBJ2-5; no reliable D call. The CDR3 totals 13 residues. The germline V gene encodes CDR1 SGHTA and CDR2 FQGTGA. The ends were cut back, 2 bases at V and 5 bases at J, with 9 bases in the middle. DNA for the CDR3: TGTGCCAGCAGCTTATGGCCTTCGGAGACCCAGTACTTC. Protein product: CASSLWPSETQYF.

This rearrangement joins TRBV30 to TRBJ2-7, with 8 bases aligning to TRBD2. Unmatched junction bases numbered 8, after V lost 2 bases and J lost 2 bases. From germline, CDR1 is GTSNPN and CDR2 SVGIG (reference sequence). The CDR3 totals 15 residues. CDR3 protein: CAWSPLDSGTYEQYF. The CDR3 bases are TGTGCCTGGAGTCCCCTTGATAGCGGGACCTACGAGCAGTACTTC.

This chain joins TRBV7-2 and TRBJ2-5, with TRBD2 matching over 10 bases. The CDR3 spans 15 residues. From germline, CDR1 is SGHTA and CDR2 FQGNSA. V lost 2 bases, J lost 4 bases, and 4 bases stayed unmatched. In DNA, the CDR3 is TGTGCCAGCAGCTTACGGCTAGCGGGAGTAGAGACCCAGTACTTC. Protein: CASSLRLAGVETQYF.

The chain carries TRBV15 and TRBJ2-1; D gene ambiguous. The germline V and J ends were trimmed by 0 bases and 8 bases, with 11 bases remaining between them. Looked up from germline, CDR1 is LNHNV and CDR2 is YYDKDF (reference sequence). The CDR3 consists of 14 residues. This chain's CDR3 is CATSRDFQVHEQFF. In nucleotides, the CDR3 is TGTGCCACCAGCAGAGATTTTCAGGTCCATGAGCAGTTCTTC.

The chain employs TRBV30 and TRBJ2-1; 15 bases agree with TRBD2. CDR1 is GTSNPN, CDR2 SVGIG, per germline (reference sequence). Unmatched junction bases numbered 7, after V lost 1 base and J lost 6 bases. CDR3 length equals 17 residues. The DNA for the CDR3 is TGTGCCTGGAGTGACCCCAGGACTAGCGGGAGGGCCAATGAGCAGTTCTTC. Its translation: CAWSDPRTSGRANEQFF.

The genes are TRBV10-3 and TRBJ2-2; 9 nucleotides align to TRBD2. J was trimmed by 7 bases and V by 5 bases; bases with no gene match: 11. From germline, CDR1 is ENHRY and CDR2 SYGVKD. The CDR3 spans 16 residues. In DNA form, the CDR3 reads TGTGCCATCAGTTCCTGGGGCGGGAGGGAGAACGGGGAGCTGTTTTTT. Protein sequence: CAISSWGGRENGELFF.

This chain joins TRBV2 and TRBJ1-2; no firm D call. Per the germline V gene, CDR1 is SNHLY and CDR2 is FYNNEI. V lost 4 bases to trimming and J lost 4 bases, with 10 bases between them. The CDR3 spans 13 residues. CDR3 region: CASSVSTGYGYTF. The CDR3 region has the DNA TGTGCCAGCAGTGTATCCACGGGCTATGGCTACACCTTC.

V usage is TRBV19 and J usage is TRBJ2-7; TRBD1 matches 10 bases. Germline loops: CDR1 LNHDA, CDR2 SQIVND (reference sequence). V dropped 4 bases and J dropped 2; count of bases not matched to a gene: 8. The CDR3 runs 16 residues. The CDR3 loop is CASSKRGQGPAYEQYF. The CDR3 DNA reads as TGTGCCAGTAGTAAACGGGGACAGGGGCCGGCCTACGAGCAGTACTTC.

V gene TRBV25-1 combines with J gene TRBJ2-1; 14 bases match TRBD2. This CDR3 has 17 amino acids. The junction had 13 bases not matched to a gene; V was cut back by 8 bases and J by 7 bases. The germline V gene has CDR1 MGHDK and CDR2 SYGVNS. In nucleotides, the CDR3 is TGTGCCAGCTTAGGGACTAGCGGGAGACTCATTGGTAATGAGCAGTTCTTC. Protein product: CASLGTSGRLIGNEQFF.

The chain couples TRBV6-5 to TRBJ2-5; possible D gene TRBD2, 6 bases. Trimming stripped 5 bases from V and 3 bases from J, with 10 bases between. The CDR3 is 13 amino acids. CDR1 and CDR2 (germline): MNHEY, SVGAGI. In nucleotides, the CDR3 is TGTGCCAGCAGTAGGGGCGGGAAAGAGACCCAGTACTTC. This codes for CASSRGGKETQYF.

V gene TRBV5-6 combines with J gene TRBJ1-2, with 9 bases matching TRBD1. Germline V lookup: CDR1 SGHDT, CDR2 YYEEEE. V lost 5 bases, J lost 8 bases, and 4 bases stayed unmatched. The CDR3 has 12 residues. The CDR3 bases are TGTGCCAGCAGACAGGGGGCAAGAGGCTACACCTTC. Amino acid sequence: CASRQGARGYTF.

This chain uses TRBV13 with TRBJ2-5; the match to TRBD2 covers 7 bases. V was pared by 5 bases and J by 1 base, with 7 bases of the junction left unmatched. The CDR3 totals 15 residues. Germline assignment: CDR1 PRHDT and CDR2 FYEKMQ (reference sequence). The chain's CDR3 is CASSLRPGGQETQYF. DNA for the CDR3: TGTGCCAGCAGCCTCCGACCGGGGGGCCAAGAGACCCAGTACTTC. The full variable domain, completed using reference TRBV13 and TRBJ2-5, is AAGVIQSPRHLIKEKRETATLKCYPIPRHDTVYWYQQGPGQDPQFLISFYEKMQSDKGSIPDRFSAQQFSDYHSELNMSSLELGDSALYFCASSLRPGGQETQYFGPGTRLLVL.

The rearrangement uses TRBV5-1 and TRBJ2-7, with TRBD2 as a possible D gene (6 bases). Germline CDR1 reads SGHRS; CDR2 reads YFSETQ. Trimming stripped 4 bases from V and 3 bases from J, with 11 bases between. The CDR3 sequence is 13 residues long. The chain's CDR3 is CASSPGDLYEQYF. The CDR3 coding sequence is TGCGCCAGCAGCCCGGGGGACCTCTACGAGCAGTACTTC.

This chain connects TRBV30 to TRBJ2-2, with D possibly matching TRBD2 (6 bases). CDR3 length: 13 residues. V was cut by 7 bases and J by 8 bases, with 17 bases left in between. CDR1 GTSNPN and CDR2 SVGIG come from the germline V gene (reference sequence). The CDR3 nucleotides are TGTGCCTACCTAATCGGGAGTCCAGGGGAGCTGTTTTTT. This gives the protein CAYLIGSPGELFF.

The J gene is TRBJ2-2, the V gene TRBV7-3; 10 bases match TRBD1. V lost 5 bases, J lost 4 bases, and 4 bases stayed unmatched. Germline assignment: CDR1 SGHTA and CDR2 FQGTGA. CDR3 length: 15 amino acids. The CDR3 sequence: CASSVTGGGTGELFF. The CDR3 bases are TGTGCCAGCAGCGTGACAGGGGGCGGCACCGGGGAGCTGTTTTTT.

A single count supports this clone. The genes are TRBV7-4 and TRBJ1-3, with TRBD1 as a possible D gene (5 bases). This CDR3 comprises 12 residues. Germline V lookup: CDR1 SGHVT, CDR2 SQSDAQ. V was trimmed by 9 bases and J by 2 bases, leaving 8 bases between them. CDR3 amino acids: CARQGTGNTIYF. DNA for the CDR3: TGTGCCAGGCAGGGAACTGGAAACACCATATATTTT. The whole variable domain, filled in from reference TRBV7-4 and TRBJ1-3, reads GAGVSQSPRYKVAKRGRDVALRCDSISGHVTLYWYRQTLGQGSEVLTYSQSDAQRDKSGRPSGRFSAERPERSVSTLKIQRTEQGDSAVYLCARQGTGNTIYFGEGSWLTVV.

The chain links TRBV18 to TRBJ2-7; D is undetermined. The CDR3 is 12 residues long. The germline V gene has CDR1 KGHSH and CDR2 LQKENI. Between the trimmed V and J ends, which lost 0 bases and 7 bases, there was a span of 7 bases. The CDR3 protein is CASSPPRREQYF. CDR3 nucleotides: TGTGCCAGCTCACCACCTAGGAGAGAGCAGTACTTC.

The chain carries TRBV4-1 and TRBJ2-1; tentative D call: TRBD1 (5 bases). Per germline, CDR1 MGHRA and CDR2 YSYEKL. Trimming left V 10 bases short and J 5 bases short, with 21 bases between. This CDR3 spans 15 amino acids. The CDR3 sequence is CATQKVYTGNNEQFF. DNA for the CDR3: TGCGCCACCCAAAAAGTTTATACAGGCAACAATGAGCAGTTCTTC.

The chain uses TRBV30 and TRBJ2-3; 8 bases are a match to TRBD2. The CDR3 runs 14 residues. CDR1 GTSNPN and CDR2 SVGIG come from the germline V gene (reference sequence). The V and J ends lost 2 bases and 5 bases, in that order; junction bases with no gene match: 6. CDR3 sequence reads: CAWSPGRAGDTQYF. CDR3 DNA sequence: TGTGCCTGGAGTCCCGGGAGGGCCGGAGATACGCAGTATTTT.

V usage is TRBV5-1 and J usage is TRBJ1-1; tentative D call: TRBD1 (6 bases). This CDR3 has 14 residues. Germline values: CDR1 SGHRS, CDR2 YFSETQ. V was clipped by 4 bases and J by 5 bases, with 15 bases between them. The CDR3 nucleotides read TGCGCCAGCAGCCTACAGGGATCTCTAACTGAAGCTTTCTTT. Amino acid sequence: CASSLQGSLTEAFF.